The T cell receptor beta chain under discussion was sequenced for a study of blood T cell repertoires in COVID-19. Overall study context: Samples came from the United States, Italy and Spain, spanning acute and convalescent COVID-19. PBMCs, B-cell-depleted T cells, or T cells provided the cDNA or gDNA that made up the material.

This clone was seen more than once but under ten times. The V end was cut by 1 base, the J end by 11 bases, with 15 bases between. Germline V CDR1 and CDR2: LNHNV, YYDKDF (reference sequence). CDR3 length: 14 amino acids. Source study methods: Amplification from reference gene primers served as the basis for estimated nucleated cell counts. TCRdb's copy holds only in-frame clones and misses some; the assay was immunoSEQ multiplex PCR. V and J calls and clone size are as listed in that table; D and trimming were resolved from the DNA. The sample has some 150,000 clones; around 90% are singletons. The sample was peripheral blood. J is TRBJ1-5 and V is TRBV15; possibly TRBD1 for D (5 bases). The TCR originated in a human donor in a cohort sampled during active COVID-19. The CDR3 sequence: CATSRGTSLTTQHF. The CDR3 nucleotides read TGTGCCACCAGCAGAGGGACATCGCTTACGACCCAGCATTTT.